These 8 T cell receptor beta chains were sequenced from one sample in a study of T cell repertoires in cytomegalovirus infection. TCRdb analysed the reads with MiXCR anew, one entry per CDR3 protein. Altogether fewer than 900,000 distinct CDR3 sequences are present, approximately 32% being singletons, with the ten largest covering around 13%. Their recognized antigens are unknown. The sample here was cultured CD8+ T cells from PBMCs, taken from culture after CMV antigen stimulation. These receptors all stem from a human donor in good health (CMV status not recorded). Some clones in this sample may be carry-over from other donors' samples.

The chain couples TRBV24-1 to TRBJ1-2, with 8 bases identical to TRBD1. The CDR3 totals 15 residues. The V gene end was trimmed by 2 bases and the J gene end by 4 bases; junction bases not matched to a gene: 5. Germline CDR1 KGHDR, CDR2 SFDVKD. CDR3 amino acids: CATSDSQGQAYGYTF. Here the CDR3 DNA reads TGTGCCACCAGTGATTCACAGGGACAGGCCTATGGCTACACCTTC.

This clonotype was counted between two and nine times. The chain is built from TRBV29-1 and TRBJ2-6, with no clear D. CDR1 is SQVTM and CDR2 is ANQGSEA in the germline V gene. Trimming shortened V by 1 base and J by 0 bases, and 7 bases separated the two germline ends. The CDR3 runs 15 residues. The CDR3: CSVEVPPSGANVLTF. CDR3 in DNA: TGCAGCGTTGAAGTGCCACCCTCTGGGGCCAACGTCCTGACTTTC.

This clonotype was counted a single time. The V gene is TRBV12-3 or TRBV12-4, the J gene TRBJ2-7, with 7 bases that match TRBD1. The CDR3 runs 15 residues. After removal of 7 bases from V and 6 bases from J, the junction contained 15 bases not matched to a gene. CDR3 bases: TGTGCCAGCACCATAGGGGGCAAGGGGCGGGCCGAGCAGTACTTC. It yields the protein CASTIGGKGRAEQYF.

In its sample, this clonotype was seen once. V is TRBV6-1 and J is TRBJ2-5; TRBD1 aligns across 7 bases. CDR1 and CDR2 from the germline V gene are MNHNS and SASEGT. The CDR3 sequence is 13 residues long. The CDR3 loop is CAAQGTYQETQYF. DNA for the CDR3: TGTGCAGCACAGGGGACCTACCAAGAGACCCAGTACTTC.

This clonotype was picked up a small number of times. This chain uses TRBV12-5 with TRBJ2-1; 8 bases match TRBD1. V lost 3 bases to trimming and J lost 8 bases; unmatched junction nucleotides: 12. Germline values: CDR1 LGHNT, CDR2 FRNRAP. CDR3 size: 16 residues. CDR3 nucleotide sequence: TGTGCTAGTGGTTTCTACCGGGACAGGTCTTCCGATGAGCAGTTCTTC. Protein product: CASGFYRDRSSDEQFF.

This clonotype was counted between two and nine times. The V gene is TRBV10-3, the J gene TRBJ2-2, with unresolved D. This CDR3 comprises 14 residues. The germline V gene encodes CDR1 ENHRY and CDR2 SYGVKD. Trimming took off 10 bases at V and 2 bases at J, with 14 bases between the two ends. The CDR3 bases are TGTGCCAGCACCTCCGGTTACAACACCGGGGAGCTGTTTTTT. It specifies CASTSGYNTGELFF.

V usage is TRBV13 and J usage is TRBJ2-1; 7 nucleotides agree with TRBD1. Germline values: CDR1 PRHDT, CDR2 FYEKMQ (reference sequence). This CDR3 region has 17 residues. Trimming took 0 bases from V and 2 from J; bases not matched to a gene: 7. CDR3 coding DNA: TGTGCCAGCAGCTTAGGTCACAGGGGAAGGGCCTACAATGAGCAGTTCTTC. Its protein is CASSLGHRGRAYNEQFF.

This clonotype was seen only a few times. This chain joins TRBV10-3 and TRBJ2-1, with a tentative D call TRBD1 (6 bases). The germline V and J ends were trimmed by 6 bases and 2 bases, with 11 bases remaining between them. The CDR3 totals 14 residues. Germline V gene sequence: CDR1 ENHRY, CDR2 SYGVKD. CDR3 sequence: CAIRTGLTYNEQFF. Here the CDR3 DNA reads TGTGCCATCAGAACAGGGCTCACCTACAATGAGCAGTTCTTC.